Sequencing of this T cell receptor (beta chain) was carried out in a study of T cells in Graves' hyperthyroidism and ophthalmopathy. Study outcomes and limitations: Ophthalmopathy was model-predicted a median roughly 6.5 months pre-onset.

Amplified TCR beta CDR3 regions derived from RNA transcripts. TCR CDR3 underwent first-round RT-PCR with the HTBI primer set. MiXCR, applied by TCRdb to the multiplex PCR reads, yields one record per CDR3 protein. This sample has a few hundred thousand distinct CDR3 sequences; 13% to 15% occur once, and the top ten carry approximately 13%. Clinical symptoms, serum thyroxine and TRAb, thyroid ultrasound and orbital computed tomography together formed the diagnostic basis. Comment on this clonotype: Its antigen is not identified.

Trimming took off 1 base at V and 6 bases at J, with 16 bases between the two ends. CDR3 length: 16 amino acids. The V gene's germline CDR1 is LNHDA and CDR2 SQIVND (reference sequence). The sample was blood. This chain uses TRBV19 with TRBJ1-5; D possibly corresponds to TRBD1 (5 bases). The TCR sequence derives from a woman in her thirties or forties with Graves' hyperthyroidism. Here the CDR3 DNA reads TGTGCCAGTAGTATAGGAGGGGAGGGTAGGGGTCAGCCCCAGCATTTT. The encoded protein is CASSIGGEGRGQPQHF.